The T cell receptor (beta chain) under discussion was sequenced for a study of blood T cell repertoires in COVID-19. As for the study in general: Specimens from acute and convalescent COVID-19 originated in the United States, Italy and Spain. PBMCs, B-cell-depleted T cells, or T cells were the source of the cDNA or gDNA that made up the material.

This clone appeared a single time. Per germline, CDR1 SGDLS and CDR2 YYNGEE. CDR3 length: 15 amino acids. Trimming pared 4 bases from V and 2 bases from J, leaving 13 bases between. Original processing notes: From reference gene primer amplification, estimates of nucleated cell counts were derived. The method was immunoSEQ multiplex PCR; TCRdb's version includes in-frame clones alone and lacks a portion of them. The D gene and trimming were derived from the DNA, and the V and J assignments and clone size from that table. The sample records about 75,000 clones, less than 85% being singletons. Sequencing used peripheral blood. This sequence was found in a human donor with acute or convalescent COVID-19. The donor label of this sample is uncertain. This sequence joins TRBV9 and TRBJ1-3, with D perhaps TRBD1 (6 bases). CDR3 coding DNA: TGTGCCAGCAGCCCTGCTACAGGGACTGGAAACACCATATATTTT. As protein: CASSPATGTGNTIYF.